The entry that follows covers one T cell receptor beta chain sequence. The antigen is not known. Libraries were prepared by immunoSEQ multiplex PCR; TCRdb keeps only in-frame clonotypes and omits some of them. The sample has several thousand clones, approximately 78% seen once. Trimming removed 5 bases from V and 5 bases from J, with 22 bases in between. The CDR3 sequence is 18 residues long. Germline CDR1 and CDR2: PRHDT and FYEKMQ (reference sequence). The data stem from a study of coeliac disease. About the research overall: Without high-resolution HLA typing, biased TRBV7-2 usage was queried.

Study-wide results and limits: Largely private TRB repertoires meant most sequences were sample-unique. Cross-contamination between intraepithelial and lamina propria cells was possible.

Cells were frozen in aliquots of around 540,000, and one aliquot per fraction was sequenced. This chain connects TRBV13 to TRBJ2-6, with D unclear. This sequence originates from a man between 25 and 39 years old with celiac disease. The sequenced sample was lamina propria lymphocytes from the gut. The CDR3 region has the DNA TGTGCCAGCAGCAGAGCAGAGCTGAGACAAAGTCGGGCCAACGTCCTGACTTTC. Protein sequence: CASSRAELRQSRANVLTF.